Sequencing of this TCR beta chain was carried out in a study of persistence of HIV-infected CD4 T cells. Study-wide context: Suppressive ART had lasted a median of roughly eight years. Study conclusions and caveats: Compared with CD3/CD28-stimulated cells, CMV- and Gag-responding cells showed lower TCRbeta richness.

Regarding this clone: Its antigen is still unknown.

The stimulus was an HIV-1 Gag 15-mer peptide pool, around 1.1 ug/peptide/mL. Sorted nonresponding memory CD4+ T cells were CD40L-negative, CD69-negative, CD45RO-high. These HIV-1-infected adults initiated suppressive ART in chronic infection. Undetectable plasma HIV-1 RNA below 50 copies/mL lasted at least 4 years. Germline assignment: CDR1 SSHAT and CDR2 FNYEAQ (reference sequence). V lost 5 bases, J lost 3 bases, and 5 bases stayed unmatched. The CDR3 has 15 amino acids. Sequencing used immunoSEQ version 4 in survey mode. Clones were sequenced by immunoSEQ multiplex PCR, and TCRdb holds only the in-frame ones, with some missing. The table records some 32,000 clones, about four fifths of them present only once.

The sequences come from CD4+ T cells sorted from PBMCs after roughly 19-hour stimulation, collected from a patient who received antiretroviral therapy. The genes are TRBV7-7 and TRBJ2-5, with 11 bases identical to TRBD2. The sequence was collected from an adult woman with HIV who was CMV-seropositive. As DNA, the CDR3 is TGTGCCAGCAGCCTAGGGACTAGCGGCGAAGAGACCCAGTACTTC. This translates into CASSLGTSGEETQYF.